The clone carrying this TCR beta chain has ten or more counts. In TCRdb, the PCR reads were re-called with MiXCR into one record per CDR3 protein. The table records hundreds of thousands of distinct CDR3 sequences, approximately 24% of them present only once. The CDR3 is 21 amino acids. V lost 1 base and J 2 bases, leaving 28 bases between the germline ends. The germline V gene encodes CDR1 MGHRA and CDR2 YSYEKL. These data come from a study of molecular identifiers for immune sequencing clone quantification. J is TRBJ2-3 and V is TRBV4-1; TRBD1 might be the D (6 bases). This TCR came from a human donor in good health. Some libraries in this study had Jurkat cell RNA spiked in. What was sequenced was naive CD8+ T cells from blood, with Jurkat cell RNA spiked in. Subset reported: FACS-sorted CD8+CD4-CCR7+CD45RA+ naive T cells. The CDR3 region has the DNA TGCGCCAGCAGCCAAGTTCTGACAGGAGGATCACCTTTGATGGACACAGATACGCAGTATTTT. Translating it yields CASSQVLTGGSPLMDTDTQYF.